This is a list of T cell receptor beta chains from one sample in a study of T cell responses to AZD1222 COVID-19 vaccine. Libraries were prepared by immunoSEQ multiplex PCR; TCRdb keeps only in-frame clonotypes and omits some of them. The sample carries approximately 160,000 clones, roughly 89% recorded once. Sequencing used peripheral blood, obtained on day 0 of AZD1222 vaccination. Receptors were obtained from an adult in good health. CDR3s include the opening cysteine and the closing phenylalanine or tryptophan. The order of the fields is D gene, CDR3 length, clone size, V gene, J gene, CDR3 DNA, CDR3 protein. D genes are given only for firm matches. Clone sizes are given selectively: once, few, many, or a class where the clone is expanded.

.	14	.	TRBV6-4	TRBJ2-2	TGTGCCAGCAGCCGGGGCCCGGGCGCCGGGGAGCTGTTTTTT	CASSRGPGAGELFF
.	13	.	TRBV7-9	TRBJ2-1	TGCGCAGCCGGGACCACACCTACGGATGAGCAGTTCTTC	CAAGTTPTDEQFF
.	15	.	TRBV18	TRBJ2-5	TGTGCCAGCTCCCCGAATAGGGGGGGGCAAGAGACCCAGTACTTC	CASSPNRGGQETQYF
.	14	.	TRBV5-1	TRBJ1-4	TGCGCCAGCAGCTTGGGACGGGGACAAGAAAAACTGTTTTTT	CASSLGRGQEKLFF
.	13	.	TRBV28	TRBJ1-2	TGTGCCAGCAGTTACATTCCATTGGATGGCTACACCTTC	CASSYIPLDGYTF
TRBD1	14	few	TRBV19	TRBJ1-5	TGTGCCAGTACAACAGGGGTGCAAGATCAGCCCCAGCATTTT	CASTTGVQDQPQHF
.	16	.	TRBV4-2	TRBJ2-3	TGTGCCAGCAGCCTTCGACAGTCCGGGGCCACAGATACGCAGTATTTT	CASSLRQSGATDTQYF
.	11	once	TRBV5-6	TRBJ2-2	TGTGCCAGCAGCTTGATAGATGAGCTGTTTTTT	CASSLIDELFF
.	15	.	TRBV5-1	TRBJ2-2	TGCGCCAGCAGCTCCCTGGGTGGGGAAACCGGGGAGCTGTTTTTT	CASSSLGGETGELFF
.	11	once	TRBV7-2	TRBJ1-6	TGTGCCAGCAGCCAACTGGAGTCCCTCCACTTT	CASSQLESLHF
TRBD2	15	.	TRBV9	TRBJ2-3	TGTGCCAGCAGCGTAGGGGAGGGCGGTGCAGATACGCAGTATTTT	CASSVGEGGADTQYF
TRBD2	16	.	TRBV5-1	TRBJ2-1	TGCGCCAGCAAAGCGATTAGCGGGAGCTCCTACAATGAGCAGTTCTTC	CASKAISGSSYNEQFF
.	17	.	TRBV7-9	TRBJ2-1	TGTGCCAGCAGCCCCGTTTCGGGGGGACTGGGGACAGAGTGGCAGTTCTTC	CASSPVSGGLGTEWQFF
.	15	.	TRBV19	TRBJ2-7	TGTGCCAGTAGTATCACTAGCTCGAACTCCTACGAGCAGTACTTC	CASSITSSNSYEQYF
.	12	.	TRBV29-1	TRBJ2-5	TGCAGCGTTGAAGGAGGGGCTCGGACCCAGTACTTC	CSVEGGARTQYF
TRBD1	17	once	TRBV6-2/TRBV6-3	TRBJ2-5	TGTGCCAGCAGTTACTCCCGGACGGGACAGGGTATAGAGACCCAGTACTTC	CASSYSRTGQGIETQYF
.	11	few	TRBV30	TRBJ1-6	TGTGCCACTTCAGGGAGCTCACCCCTCCACTTT	CATSGSSPLHF
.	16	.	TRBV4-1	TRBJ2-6	TGCGCCAGCAGCCAAGGGAGGACCTCTGGGGCCAACGTCCTGACTTTC	CASSQGRTSGANVLTF
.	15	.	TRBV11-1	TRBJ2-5	TGTGCCAGCAGCCCTCGACAGGGGAGGGAGAAGACCCAGTACTTC	CASSPRQGREKTQYF